These 9 T cell receptor beta chains share one sample of origin, sequenced in a study of T cells in Graves' hyperthyroidism and ophthalmopathy. RNA transcripts gave rise to amplified TCR beta CDR3 regions. Primed by the HTBI set, a first-round RT-PCR was run on the TCR CDR3. From the multiplex PCR reads, TCRdb called clonotypes with MiXCR, one entry per CDR3 protein. The profile covers 270,000 or so distinct CDR3 sequences, with 25% to 30% appearing a single time and around 28% taken by the ten largest. The sequenced sample was blood. The receptors originated from a man aged 35 to 55 with Graves' hyperthyroidism that later progressed to Graves' ophthalmopathy.

This clonotype was counted many times. The J gene is TRBJ1-2, the V gene TRBV6-5, with a possible D match to TRBD1 (6 bases). CDR3 size: 16 residues. The germline V gene encodes CDR1 MNHEY and CDR2 SVGAGI. V was cut by 2 bases and J by 5 bases, with 18 bases left in between. The CDR3 is CASSYGRDTRRYGYTF. The CDR3 DNA reads TGTGCCAGCAGTTACGGCCGGGACACTAGGAGGTATGGCTACACCTTC.

The gene calls are TRBV7-8 and TRBJ1-3; D unresolved. Between the trimmed V and J ends, which lost 5 bases and 4 bases, there was a span of 15 bases. Germline assignment: CDR1 SGHVS and CDR2 FQNEAQ. The CDR3 length is 15 residues. The CDR3 DNA follows: TGTGCCAGCAGCCCCTTCGAGGGTTCGGGAAACACCATATATTTT. Amino acids: CASSPFEGSGNTIYF.

The chain recombines TRBV29-1 with TRBJ2-7; TRBD2 matches 7 bases. V shed 2 bases, J shed 3 bases, and the junction held 13 bases outside the gene matches. CDR1 is SQVTM, CDR2 ANQGSEA, per germline. This CDR3 is 16 amino acids long. The CDR3 region has the DNA TGCAGCGTTGAATCGGATCAAGCGGGACCTCGCTACGAGCAGTACTTC. It encodes CSVESDQAGPRYEQYF.

This clonotype was seen repeatedly, ten times or more. The rearrangement joins TRBV20-1 to TRBJ1-5, with no clear D. The V end lost 0 bases, the J end lost 11 bases, and 14 bases lay between the germline ends. The CDR3 has 13 residues. Germline V lookup: CDR1 DFQATT, CDR2 SNEGSKA (reference sequence). The CDR3 DNA follows: TGCAGTGCTAGAGATCCCCCGGGCAAGGCCCAGCATTTT. Amino acid sequence: CSARDPPGKAQHF.

J is TRBJ2-5 and V is TRBV3-1; D ambiguous. V lost 2 bases and J 4 bases, leaving 8 bases between the germline ends. Germline assignment: CDR1 LGHDT and CDR2 YNNKEL (reference sequence). The CDR3 has 13 amino acids. This chain's CDR3 is CASSQSLGETQYF. CDR3 bases: TGTGCCAGCAGCCAAAGTTTGGGAGAGACCCAGTACTTC.

The table lists this clonotype with many counts. The V and J genes are TRBV12-3 or TRBV12-4 and TRBJ2-3, with 8 bases matching TRBD2. J lost 0 bases, V lost 6 bases, and 8 bases had no gene match. The CDR3 contains 16 residues. CDR3 region: CASSHPRTSSTDTQYF. CDR3 coding DNA: TGTGCCAGCAGCCACCCCAGGACTAGCAGCACAGATACGCAGTATTTT.

This clonotype was found many times. The rearrangement links TRBV24-1 to TRBJ2-5; 10 bases are a match to TRBD1. J was trimmed by 5 bases and V by 3 bases; bases with no gene match: 2. The CDR3 sequence is 14 residues long. Germline CDR1 reads KGHDR; CDR2 reads SFDVKD. The CDR3 loop is CATSDPGQGETQYF. The CDR3 DNA sequence: TGTGCCACCAGTGATCCGGGACAGGGGGAGACCCAGTACTTC.

This clonotype was picked up many times. The chain is built from TRBV20-1 and TRBJ2-7, with TRBD1 matching over 8 bases. There are 15 residues in the CDR3. V dropped 5 bases and J dropped 4; count of bases not matched to a gene: 13. Germline V CDR1 and CDR2: DFQATT, SNEGSKA (reference sequence). The CDR3 nucleotides are TGCAGTGCTCACCCCAGGGGGCGCTTGGATTACGAGCAGTACTTC. It yields the protein CSAHPRGRLDYEQYF.

With respect to this clonotype: This may be a read error, as it is one base from a much larger clone. The CDR3 does not close with the conserved phenylalanine or tryptophan, likely indicating a read error. V and J are TRBV29-1 and TRBJ2-7; TRBD1 agrees at 10 bases. The germline V gene has CDR1 SQVTM and CDR2 ANQGSEA. The CDR3 length is 14 residues. J gave up 1 base and V 6 bases, and 6 bases lay outside the gene matches. This chain's CDR3 is CSVGQGGVSYEQYL. The CDR3 nucleotides are TGCAGCGTAGGACAGGGGGGTGTTTCCTACGAGCAGTACCTC.